This T cell receptor beta chain was observed in a study of beta chain features in type 1 diabetes. Notes on the study in general: Moderate yet significant TCRB CDR3 shortening was seen in Type 1 diabetes patients in all four CD4+ subsets. The analysis here could not establish whether HLA type shapes TCRB rearrangement. Diminished insertions and augmented deletions at VDJ junctions characterized type 1 diabetes patients.

The germline V gene encodes CDR1 SGHTA and CDR2 FQGNSA. Trimming took off 5 bases at V and 6 bases at J, with 16 bases between the two ends. The CDR3 sequence is 14 residues long. As every portion of the isolated RNA was reverse transcribed, the sequencing read expressed TCRB transcripts. Profiled with immunoSEQ multiplex PCR; TCRdb holds only in-frame clones, not every one. Of a few hundred thousand clones detected, approximately 11% appear once; the ten largest clones hold more than 0.015%. A few counts support this clone. Its antigen is currently unknown. A single heparinised draw of about 100 mL on average was taken per donor.

The sequenced sample consisted of naive CD4+ T cells from blood. The clonotype was recovered from a man aged 25-45 years with type 1 diabetes. The chain couples TRBV7-2 to TRBJ2-5; possibly TRBD1 for D (7 bases). This CDR3 is CASSTKTGRKTQYF. CDR3 nucleotides: TGTGCCAGCAGCACCAAGACAGGGAGGAAGACCCAGTACTTC.